Reported below is one T cell receptor beta chain. What it binds is not known. This entry comes from a study of T cell responses to AZD1222 COVID-19 vaccine. The repertoire was sequenced with immunoSEQ multiplex PCR; TCRdb's copy has only in-frame clones and lacks some. The sample yields about 140,000 clones, over 90% seen once. Study-level findings and limits: Unmutated variant regions are reportedly targeted by nearly half of spike-specific TCRs. In all cases, repertoires were sampled only after the peak T cell response. Baseline antibody screening turned up just 6 or 7 seropositive AZD1222 recipients. White British donors predominated, females outnumbered males, and clonal diversity was possibly underestimated.

CDR3 length: 13 amino acids. The ends were cut back, 6 bases at V and 0 bases at J, with 8 bases in the middle. The V gene's germline CDR1 is MDHEN and CDR2 SYDVKM. The chain links TRBV28 to TRBJ1-2; D possibly corresponds to TRBD1 (6 bases). This sequence originates from an adult in good health. The sample here was peripheral blood, taken on day 0 of MenACWY control vaccination. CDR3 residues: CASRDSPNYGYTF. The CDR3 DNA reads as TGTGCCAGCAGGGACAGTCCTAACTATGGCTACACCTTC.